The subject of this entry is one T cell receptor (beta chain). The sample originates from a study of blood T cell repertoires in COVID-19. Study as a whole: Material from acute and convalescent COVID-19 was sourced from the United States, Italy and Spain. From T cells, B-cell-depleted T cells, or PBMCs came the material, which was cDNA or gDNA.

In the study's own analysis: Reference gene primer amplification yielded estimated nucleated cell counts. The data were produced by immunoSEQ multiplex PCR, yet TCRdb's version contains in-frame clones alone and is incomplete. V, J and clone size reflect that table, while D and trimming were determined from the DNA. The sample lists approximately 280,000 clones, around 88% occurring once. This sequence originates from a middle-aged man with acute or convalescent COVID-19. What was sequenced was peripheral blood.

In DNA form, the CDR3 reads TGTGCCAGCAGTGAATTGGGACAGGAGTACAATGAGCAGTTCTTC. Protein sequence: CASSELGQEYNEQFF. This chain uses TRBV2 with TRBJ2-1; TRBD1 aligns across 8 bases. The CDR3 length is 15 residues. Germline V gene sequence: CDR1 SNHLY, CDR2 FYNNEI. The V gene end was trimmed by 2 bases and the J gene end by 4 bases; junction bases not matched to a gene: 4. Together with reference TRBV2 and TRBJ2-1, the CDR3 gives the full variable domain: EPEVTQTPSHQVTQMGQEVILRCVPISNHLYFYWYRQILGQKVEFLVSFYNNEISEKSEIFDDQFSVERPDGSNFTLKIRSTKLEDSAMYFCASSELGQEYNEQFFGPGTRLTVL.